This TCR beta chain stems from a study of T cell changes during pregnancy in multiple sclerosis (dated by TCRdb to the late 2010s). At the level of the whole study: The study examined how the T cell repertoire changed over the course of pregnancy in women with multiple sclerosis.

V and J lose 2 bases and 5 bases, and a span of 16 bases separates them. As encoded in the germline V gene, CDR1 is SGHTS while CDR2 is YDEGEE. Counted from cysteine to phenylalanine, this CDR3 has 15 amino acids. Only the CDR3 region is kept as DNA, spanning 45 bases read in frame from base 1. The protocol used for the library was the immunoSEQ multiplex PCR assay. Held by TCRdb, this immuneACCESS table contains in-frame sequences only and omits some clones. Under half of the omission traces to an unresolved V gene where checked; the cause of the rest is unknown. This sample has approximately 58,000 clones in its table, and about 92% of those were observed once. The ten most abundant clones make up roughly 2.5% of the sample. Worth noting for this clone: The target of this receptor is not known. The input lacks base qualities; no much larger clone sits a single base away.

The chain is assembled from TRBV5-8 and TRBJ2-5; the best D guess is TRBD1, with 6 bases matching. Here the sequenced sample was peripheral blood, taken in the second trimester of pregnancy. The clonotype originates from a female donor in good health, enrolled as a control in a pregnancy study. Read as DNA, the sequence is TGTGCCAGCAGCTTCCGGGACATCGGCGCGGAGACCCAGTACTTC. Its protein reads: CASSFRDIGAETQYF.